This TCR beta chain comes out of a study of T cells in Graves' hyperthyroidism and ophthalmopathy. Points from the study as a whole: In validation, the model predicted ophthalmopathy. These predictions came a median about 6.2 months before onset.

This CDR3 region has 15 residues. From germline, CDR1 is SGHDN and CDR2 FVKESK. V trimming: 4 bases; J trimming: 2 bases; junction bases outside the gene matches: 7. It was RNA transcripts that yielded the amplified TCR beta CDR3 regions. The HTBI primer set drove a first-round RT-PCR of the TCR CDR3. In TCRdb, the multiplex PCR reads were re-called with MiXCR into one record per CDR3 protein. This sample yields 490,000 or so distinct CDR3 sequences, of which 22% are seen a single time; around 50% belongs to the top ten. This clonotype was detected a few times. Its specificity is unknown. Specimen: blood. The V gene is TRBV14, the J gene TRBJ1-2, with 7 bases aligning to TRBD1. The receptor comes from a woman aged 70 to 79 with Graves' ophthalmopathy. The CDR3 nucleotides are TGTGCCAGCAGCCTATGGACAGGCAACAACTATGGCTACACCTTC. Its translation: CASSLWTGNNYGYTF.